This entry features one TCR beta chain sequence. The sample originates from a study of CD8 T cells in Susac syndrome. A quantity of about 0.5 to 1 ug RNA underwent reverse transcription using random hexamers. Using its own MiXCR run on the immunoSEQ multiplex PCR reads, TCRdb lists one record per CDR3 protein. This table has about 240,000 distinct CDR3 sequences, 90% to 96% appearing once. CD8+ and CD4+ T cells circulating in blood were sequenced for TCR beta. Sequencing input: CD4+ T cells from PBMCs. The sequence was obtained from a human donor with Susac syndrome.

The DNA for the CDR3 is TGTGCCAGCAGGGCGACCCGGGACACAGATACGCAGTATTTT. Its protein is CASRATRDTDTQYF. The genes are TRBV7-3 and TRBJ2-3; D perhaps matches TRBD2 (5 bases). This CDR3 region has 14 residues. Trimming cost V 6 bases and J 2 bases, with 12 bases left between them. CDR1 and CDR2 (germline): SGHTA, FQGTGA.